What follows are 16 T cell receptor beta chains derived from one specimen sequenced in a study of T cell repertoires in cytomegalovirus infection. TCRdb independently ran MiXCR on the reads; one entry per CDR3 protein. The table records around 69,000 distinct CDR3 sequences, more than 25% of them present only once. Their antigen targets remain unknown. The sample consisted of CD8+ T cells from cultured PBMCs, taken from culture after CMV antigen stimulation. All receptors derive from a human donor in good health (CMV status not recorded). Some clones in this sample may be carry-over from other donors' samples.

This clonotype was seen ten or more times. The chain employs TRBV7-9 and TRBJ2-4, with a tentative D call TRBD2 (5 bases). Germline V gene sequence: CDR1 SEHNR, CDR2 FQNEAQ (reference sequence). The CDR3 covers 16 residues. V dropped 1 base and J dropped 0 bases, with 10 bases sitting between them. CDR3: CASSLGTFEAKNIQYF. CDR3 coding DNA: TGTGCCAGCAGCTTAGGGACTTTCGAAGCCAAAAACATTCAGTACTTC.

The J gene is TRBJ2-7, the V gene TRBV7-9, with 11 bases aligning to TRBD1. Germline V gene lookup returns CDR1 SEHNR and CDR2 FQNEAQ (reference sequence). Trimming took 6 bases from V and 2 from J; bases not matched to a gene: 6. The CDR3 consists of 15 residues. CDR3 bases: TGTGCCAGCAGTCACCGGGACAGGGGGACCTACGAGCAGTACTTC. The encoded protein is CASSHRDRGTYEQYF.

The V call is TRBV7-9, the J call TRBJ1-1, with a weak D call TRBD1 (5 bases). Germline V gives CDR1 SEHNR, CDR2 FQNEAQ (reference sequence). Trimming removed 5 bases from V and 5 bases from J, with 21 bases in between. This CDR3 has 16 amino acids. This CDR3 is CASSPRGDRRGTEAFF. The CDR3 DNA reads TGTGCCAGCAGCCCAAGAGGGGACCGACGAGGTACTGAAGCTTTCTTT.

V usage is TRBV12-3 or TRBV12-4 and J usage is TRBJ1-4; maybe TRBD1 (5 bases). V lost 7 bases to trimming and J lost 7 bases, with 19 bases between them. This CDR3 spans 15 amino acids. The CDR3 sequence: CASILSGQGGEKLFF. CDR3 DNA sequence: TGTGCCAGCATCCTAAGTGGCCAGGGAGGTGAAAAACTGTTTTTT.

This clonotype appeared a few times. V gene TRBV5-1 combines with J gene TRBJ1-2; D not resolved. The CDR3 is 14 amino acids. Trimming removed 1 base from V and 2 bases from J, with 9 bases in between. Germline CDR1 SGHRS, CDR2 YFSETQ. CDR3 in amino acids: CASSLRGLNYGYTF. The CDR3 nucleotides are TGCGCCAGCAGCTTGCGAGGACTGAACTATGGCTACACCTTC.

CDR3 residues: CASSYGHDEQYF. In nucleotides, the CDR3 is TGTGCCAGCAGTTACGGACATGACGAGCAGTACTTC. The rearrangement joins TRBV6-2 or TRBV6-3 to TRBJ2-7; possible D gene TRBD1, 5 bases. The germline CDR1 and CDR2 sequences are MNHEY and SVGEGT. The CDR3 has 12 residues. V was pared by 2 bases and J by 5 bases, with 7 bases between.

The chain has TRBV24-1 and TRBJ2-3; a possible D gene is TRBD2 (6 bases). Germline CDR1 and CDR2: KGHDR and SFDVKD. The CDR3 length is 13 residues. V was trimmed by 5 bases and J by 3 bases, leaving 8 bases between them. The CDR3 protein is CATSVAGTDTQYF. The CDR3 DNA sequence: TGTGCCACCAGTGTGGCGGGGACAGATACGCAGTATTTT.

Many counts were recorded for this clonotype. This chain connects TRBV7-6 to TRBJ2-1; 10 bases match TRBD2. Trimming took 2 bases from V and 2 from J; bases not matched to a gene: 0. This CDR3 spans 15 amino acids. Germline V gene lookup returns CDR1 SGHVS and CDR2 FNYEAQ. CDR3 sequence: CASSLSGGAYNEQFF. The CDR3 DNA sequence: TGTGCCAGCAGCTTAAGCGGGGGGGCCTACAATGAGCAGTTCTTC.

The V gene is TRBV19, the J gene TRBJ2-2; 14 positions agree with TRBD2. The CDR3 is 21 residues long. Losses at the gene ends were 5 bases for V and 5 bases for J; bases not matched to a gene: 19. Germline V gives CDR1 LNHDA, CDR2 SQIVND (reference sequence). CDR3 in DNA: TGTGCCAGTAGTGAGGGACTAGCGGGAGAGACGATACCCCGTGGAACCGGGGAGCTGTTTTTT. Protein product: CASSEGLAGETIPRGTGELFF.

The rearrangement uses TRBV19 and TRBJ1-4; 11 nucleotides align to TRBD1. Germline-derived CDR1 and CDR2 are LNHDA and SQIVND (reference sequence). The CDR3 has 15 residues. Trimming removed 8 bases from V and 0 bases from J; junction bases left unmatched: 2. The CDR3 coding sequence is TGTGCCAGTGGGGACAGGGGGGCAACTAATGAAAAACTGTTTTTT. Its protein is CASGDRGATNEKLFF.

This clonotype was picked up a small number of times. The rearrangement uses TRBV4-3 and TRBJ1-3; D unclear. The CDR3 covers 15 residues. In germline, CDR1 is LGHNA, CDR2 YSLEER. Trimming took off 1 base at V and 0 bases at J, with 7 bases between the two ends. CDR3 coding DNA: TGCGCCAGCAGCCAAGGTGCGGCCTCTGGAAACACCATATATTTT. Protein sequence: CASSQGAASGNTIYF.

This clonotype has only a few counts. CDR3 nucleotides: TGTGCCAGCAGCTTAGTTTCCTCCGGGGGCCCCCTCCACTTT. Protein sequence: CASSLVSSGGPLHF. This chain joins TRBV7-2 and TRBJ1-6; possible D gene TRBD1, 6 bases. CDR1 is SGHTA, CDR2 FQGNSA, per germline. The V end lost 1 base, the J end lost 13 bases, and 14 bases lay between the germline ends. This CDR3 region has 14 residues.

This clonotype was observed many times. The chain uses TRBV6-1 and TRBJ1-1, with D perhaps TRBD1 (5 bases). This CDR3 region has 12 residues. Between the trimmed V and J ends, which lost 10 bases and 4 bases, there was a span of 13 bases. CDR1 and CDR2 from the germline V gene are MNHNS and SASEGT. Here the CDR3 DNA reads TGTGCCACCGGGAGGGGTAGCACTGAAGCTTTCTTT. Amino acid sequence: CATGRGSTEAFF.

The chain links TRBV20-1 to TRBJ2-3; 9 bases line up with TRBD2. The V gene's germline CDR1 is DFQATT and CDR2 SNEGSKA (reference sequence). CDR3 length: 15 residues. The trim removed 0 bases at V and 3 bases at J, leaving 4 bases unmatched. In DNA, the CDR3 is TGCAGTGCTAGAGATATCAGCGGGAGGACAGATACGCAGTATTTT. Translation gives CSARDISGRTDTQYF.

The chain has TRBV19 and TRBJ1-5, with D unresolved. Germline CDR1 is LNHDA and CDR2 is SQIVND (reference sequence). This CDR3 spans 12 amino acids. The ends were cut back, 3 bases at V and 7 bases at J, with 7 bases in the middle. The CDR3 sequence is CASSILDQPQHF. CDR3 in DNA: TGTGCCAGTAGTATTTTGGACCAGCCCCAGCATTTT.

The V and J genes are TRBV7-6 and TRBJ2-7; D possibly corresponds to TRBD2 (5 bases). CDR3 length: 16 residues. Germline loops: CDR1 SGHVS, CDR2 FNYEAQ. V was trimmed by 8 bases and J by 6 bases, leaving 26 bases between them. CDR3 residues: CASQSKFGGSSAEQYF. Here the CDR3 DNA reads TGTGCCAGCCAGTCGAAGTTCGGAGGCTCGAGTGCCGAGCAGTACTTC.